What follows are 23 T cell receptor beta chains derived from one specimen sequenced in a study of cytomegalovirus exposure and HLA in healthy donors. PCR employed 60 Vbeta and 13 Jbeta primers. The assay was immunoSEQ multiplex PCR, and TCRdb's table has in-frame clones only and misses some. The sample lists over 80,000 clones, approximately 64% occurring once. The sequenced sample was PBMCs. These receptor sequences come from a boy between 5 and 17 years old in good health and CMV-seropositive.

A note on this clone: This CDR3 is also generated by other DNA sequences in the sample. The V call is TRBV29-1, the J call TRBJ1-1; weak D call: TRBD1 (6 bases). Germline V gives CDR1 SQVTM, CDR2 ANQGSEA. Trimming pared 4 bases from V and 5 bases from J, leaving 11 bases between. The CDR3 is 12 residues long. The CDR3 bases are TGCAGCGTTGTCCACAGGGATACTGAAGCTTTCTTT. Translating gives CSVVHRDTEAFF.

CDR3: CASTQGAQNEKLFF. In DNA form, the CDR3 reads TGTGCCAGCACCCAGGGGGCTCAGAATGAAAAACTGTTTTTT. The J gene is TRBJ1-4, the V gene TRBV2, with 8 bases identical to TRBD1. Germline-derived CDR1 and CDR2 are SNHLY and FYNNEI. This CDR3 is built from 14 residues. Trimming at V came to 7 bases and at J to 5 bases, leaving 6 bases not matched to a gene.

The gene calls are TRBV19 and TRBJ2-5, with 8 positions matching TRBD2. CDR3 size: 14 residues. The germline V gene has CDR1 LNHDA and CDR2 SQIVND (reference sequence). V trimming: 7 bases; J trimming: 1 base; junction bases outside the gene matches: 5. The CDR3 region has the DNA TGTGCCAGTACCCCGGGAGGGACCCAAGAGACCCAGTACTTC. Protein sequence: CASTPGGTQETQYF.

The J gene is TRBJ1-2, the V gene TRBV9, with TRBD1 matching 7 bases. Per the germline V gene, CDR1 is SGDLS and CDR2 is YYNGEE. Germline trimming cut 6 bases from V and 4 bases from J; bases unmatched to any gene: 9. The CDR3 is 14 amino acids. The CDR3 DNA reads TGTGCCAGCACCCCAGGGGGAGACTTCTATGGCTACACCTTC. As protein: CASTPGGDFYGYTF. The whole variable domain, remainder taken from reference TRBV9 and TRBJ1-2, is DSGVTQTPKHLITATGQRVTLRCSPRSGDLSVYWYQQSLDQGLQFLIQYYNGEERAKGNILERFSAQQFPDLHSELNLSSLELGDSALYFCASTPGGDFYGYTFGSGTRLTVV.

This chain joins TRBV5-4 and TRBJ1-2; 7 positions agree with TRBD1. The CDR3 runs to 14 residues. Germline values: CDR1 SGHNT, CDR2 YYREEE (reference sequence). J was trimmed by 4 bases and V by 4 bases; bases with no gene match: 7. The CDR3 DNA sequence: TGTGCCAGCAGCAATATTGACAGGGTCTATGGCTACACCTTC. This encodes CASSNIDRVYGYTF.

This sequence joins TRBV6-1 and TRBJ2-7; weak D call: TRBD2 (6 bases). This CDR3 has 13 residues. V was cut by 3 bases and J by 6 bases, with 12 bases left in between. CDR1 and CDR2 (germline): MNHNS, SASEGT. The CDR3 loop reads CASSDHGLREQYF. The CDR3 DNA sequence: TGTGCCAGCAGTGATCACGGACTACGCGAGCAGTACTTC.

This chain uses TRBV5-6 with TRBJ2-7, with D unclear. V dropped 1 base and J dropped 3 bases, with 5 bases sitting between them. Germline V gene lookup returns CDR1 SGHDT and CDR2 YYEEEE. The CDR3 spans 12 residues. The CDR3 protein is CASSLNIYEQYF. CDR3 bases: TGTGCCAGCAGCTTGAACATCTACGAGCAGTACTTC.

V usage is TRBV6-1 and J usage is TRBJ2-3; D perhaps matches TRBD2 (6 bases). Trimming cost V 3 bases and J 2 bases, with 12 bases left between them. The CDR3 sequence is 15 residues long. Germline assignment: CDR1 MNHNS and CDR2 SASEGT. In DNA, the CDR3 is TGTGCCAGCAGTGAGACGGGGGAAAACACAGATACGCAGTATTTT. Translating gives CASSETGENTDTQYF.

This chain connects TRBV2 to TRBJ2-2, with unresolved D. Germline V CDR1 and CDR2: SNHLY, FYNNEI. The CDR3 has 13 residues. V dropped 3 bases and J dropped 3 bases, with 5 bases sitting between them. The CDR3 DNA is TGTGCCAGCAGTGATGGCTACACCGGGGAGCTGTTTTTT. Residues: CASSDGYTGELFF.

This chain connects TRBV29-1 to TRBJ1-1; perhaps TRBD1 as D (5 bases). Trimming took 3 bases from V and 1 from J, leaving 9 bases between them. Germline lookup yields CDR1 SQVTM and CDR2 ANQGSEA. The CDR3 runs 13 residues. In DNA form, the CDR3 reads TGCAGCGTTGAGAAGGGGAAGAACACTGAAGCTTTCTTT. It encodes CSVEKGKNTEAFF.

This sequence joins TRBV6-5 and TRBJ1-3; a possible D gene is TRBD1 (6 bases). From germline, CDR1 is MNHEY and CDR2 SVGAGI. CDR3 length: 15 amino acids. Deletions cut 1 base from V and 3 bases from J, with 10 bases between. The DNA of the CDR3 is TGTGCCAGCAGTTACTACAGGGAGGGTGGAAACACCATATATTTT. It translates to CASSYYREGGNTIYF.

This clone appeared a few times. The V call is TRBV19, the J call TRBJ1-4, with a tentative D call TRBD1 (5 bases). The CDR3 runs 12 residues. Trimming removed 10 bases from V and 7 bases from J, with 13 bases in between. Germline values: CDR1 LNHDA, CDR2 SQIVND (reference sequence). The chain's CDR3 is CATGGRGEKLFF. In DNA form, the CDR3 reads TGTGCCACCGGAGGGAGGGGTGAAAAACTGTTTTTT.

The chain recombines TRBV5-4 with TRBJ1-2; tentative D call: TRBD1 (6 bases). The CDR3 totals 14 residues. Germline V gives CDR1 SGHNT, CDR2 YYREEE (reference sequence). V was trimmed by 2 bases and J by 4 bases, leaving 12 bases between them. CDR3 protein: CASSLQGRGYGYTF. The CDR3 coding sequence is TGTGCCAGCAGCTTACAGGGCCGTGGCTATGGCTACACCTTC.

V gene TRBV9 combines with J gene TRBJ2-3; no clear D gene. This CDR3 comprises 13 residues. Germline CDR1 SGDLS, CDR2 YYNGEE. V lost 2 bases and J 6 bases, leaving 10 bases between the germline ends. Here the CDR3 reads CASSVASRDTQYF. The CDR3 DNA is TGTGCCAGCAGCGTTGCGAGTCGGGATACGCAGTATTTT.

The V and J genes are TRBV7-2 and TRBJ1-1; 12 bases are shared with TRBD1. Trimming at V came to 5 bases and at J to 2 bases, leaving 6 bases not matched to a gene. The CDR3 length is 16 residues. CDR1 is SGHTA, CDR2 FQGNSA, per germline. The chain's CDR3 is CASSRDRGRENTEAFF. CDR3 DNA: TGTGCCAGCAGCAGGGACAGGGGGCGTGAAAACACTGAAGCTTTCTTT.

The chain combines TRBV14 with TRBJ1-6; the match to TRBD1 covers 7 bases. Losses at the gene ends were 3 bases for V and 0 bases for J; bases not matched to a gene: 11. The CDR3 has 19 residues. The germline V gene has CDR1 SGHDN and CDR2 FVKESK. As DNA, the CDR3 is TGTGCCAGCAGCCAGAGACAAACAGGGGTGGGCTCCTATAATTCACCCCTCCACTTT. Its translation is CASSQRQTGVGSYNSPLHF.

The genes are TRBV6-1 and TRBJ2-3, with TRBD2 matching 9 bases. The trim removed 4 bases at V and 1 base at J, leaving 9 bases unmatched. This CDR3 has 17 residues. Germline-derived CDR1 and CDR2 are MNHNS and SASEGT. Here the CDR3 reads CASSALVASGGTDTQYF. CDR3 sequence (DNA): TGTGCCAGCAGTGCGCTCGTGGCTAGCGGGGGCACAGATACGCAGTATTTT.

The chain is built from TRBV19 and TRBJ2-3; 9 positions agree with TRBD1. V shed 5 bases and J 5 bases; nucleotides not matched to a gene: 2. The length of the CDR3 is 13 residues. The germline V gene encodes CDR1 LNHDA and CDR2 SQIVND (reference sequence). This chain's CDR3 is CASSGQGRDTQYF. The CDR3 DNA reads as TGTGCCAGTAGTGGACAGGGGAGAGATACGCAGTATTTT.

V gene TRBV5-4 combines with J gene TRBJ2-1; the match to TRBD2 covers 15 bases. J was trimmed by 9 bases and V by 2 bases; bases with no gene match: 9. The CDR3 runs 17 residues. In germline, CDR1 is SGHNT, CDR2 YYREEE (reference sequence). In nucleotides, the CDR3 is TGTGCCAGCAGCTTCGGGACTAGCGGGGGGCGGATAGGTGAGCAGTTCTTC. Its protein product is CASSFGTSGGRIGEQFF.

The chain is built from TRBV5-1 and TRBJ2-2, with D possibly being TRBD1 (6 bases). The CDR3 sequence is 14 residues long. V gave up 4 bases and J gave up 2 bases, with 9 bases separating them. Per germline, CDR1 SGHRS and CDR2 YFSETQ. The CDR3 sequence is CASSRDTNTGELFF. The CDR3 DNA is TGCGCCAGCAGCCGGGACACAAACACCGGGGAGCTGTTTTTT.

V gene TRBV28 combines with J gene TRBJ2-7; D unresolved. CDR1 is MDHEN, CDR2 SYDVKM, per germline. V was cut by 5 bases and J by 3 bases, with 8 bases left in between. The CDR3 spans 12 residues. The CDR3, as DNA: TGTGCCAGCAGTCCCCCCCACTACGAGCAGTACTTC. It translates to CASSPPHYEQYF. The whole variable domain, filled in from reference TRBV28 and TRBJ2-7, reads DVKVTQSSRYLVKRTGEKVFLECVQDMDHENMFWYRQDPGLGLRLIYFSYDVKMKEKGDIPEGYSVSREKKERFSLILESASTNQTSMYLCASSPPHYEQYFGPGTRLTVT.

The CDR3 loop reads CASSGRGQSLAKNIQYF. The CDR3 region has the DNA TGTGCCAGCAGCGGACGAGGACAGTCATTAGCCAAAAACATTCAGTACTTC. The J gene is TRBJ2-4, the V gene TRBV9; a weak D match, TRBD1 (6 bases). V dropped 3 bases and J dropped 0 bases, with 16 bases sitting between them. Germline CDR1 and CDR2: SGDLS and YYNGEE. This CDR3 has 17 amino acids.

This chain joins TRBV4-1 and TRBJ1-3, with D hard to call. Germline lookup yields CDR1 MGHRA and CDR2 YSYEKL. The CDR3 length is 16 residues. Trimming shortened V by 1 base and J by 4 bases, and 14 bases separated the two germline ends. CDR3 in DNA: TGCGCCAGCAGCCAAGTTATGCCGGGGTACGGAAACACCATATATTTT. It is translated as CASSQVMPGYGNTIYF.